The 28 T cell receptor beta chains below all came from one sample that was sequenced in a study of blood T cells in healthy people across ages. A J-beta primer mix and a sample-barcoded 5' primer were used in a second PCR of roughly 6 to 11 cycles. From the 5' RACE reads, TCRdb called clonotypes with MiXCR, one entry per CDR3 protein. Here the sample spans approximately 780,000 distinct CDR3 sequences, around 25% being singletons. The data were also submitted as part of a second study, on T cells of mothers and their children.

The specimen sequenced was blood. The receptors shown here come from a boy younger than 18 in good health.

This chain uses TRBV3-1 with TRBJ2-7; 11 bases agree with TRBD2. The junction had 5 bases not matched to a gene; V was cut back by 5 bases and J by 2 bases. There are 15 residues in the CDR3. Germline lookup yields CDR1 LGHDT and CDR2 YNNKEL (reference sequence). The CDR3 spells CASSTSGGQTYEQYF. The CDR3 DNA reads TGTGCCAGCAGCACTAGCGGGGGCCAGACCTACGAGCAGTACTTC.

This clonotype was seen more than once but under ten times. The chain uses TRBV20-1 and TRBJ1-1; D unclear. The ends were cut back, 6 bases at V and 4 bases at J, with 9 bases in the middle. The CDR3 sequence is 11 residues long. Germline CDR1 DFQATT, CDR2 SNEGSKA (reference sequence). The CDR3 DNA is TGCAGTGCCCTTGGCGCCACTGAAGCTTTCTTT. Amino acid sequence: CSALGATEAFF.

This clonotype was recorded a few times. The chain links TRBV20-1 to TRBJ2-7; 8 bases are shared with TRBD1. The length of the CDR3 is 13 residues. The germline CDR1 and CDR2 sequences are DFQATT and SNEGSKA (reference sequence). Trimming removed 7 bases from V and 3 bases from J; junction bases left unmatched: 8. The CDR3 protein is CSGAGTGLYEQYF. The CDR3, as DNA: TGCAGTGGGGCCGGGACAGGCCTCTACGAGCAGTACTTC.

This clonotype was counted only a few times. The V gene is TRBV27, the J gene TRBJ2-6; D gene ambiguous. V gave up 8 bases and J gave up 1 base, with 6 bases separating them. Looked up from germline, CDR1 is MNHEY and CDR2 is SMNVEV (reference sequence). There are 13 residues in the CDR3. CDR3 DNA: TGTGCCAGCCTCTCTTCTGGGGCCAACGTCCTGACTTTC. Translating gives CASLSSGANVLTF.

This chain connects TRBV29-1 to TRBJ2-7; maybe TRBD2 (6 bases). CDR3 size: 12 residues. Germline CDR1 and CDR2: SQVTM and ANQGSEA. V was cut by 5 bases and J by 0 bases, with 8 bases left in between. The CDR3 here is CSVRRDSYEQYF. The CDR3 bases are TGCAGCGTTCGGAGGGACTCCTACGAGCAGTACTTC.

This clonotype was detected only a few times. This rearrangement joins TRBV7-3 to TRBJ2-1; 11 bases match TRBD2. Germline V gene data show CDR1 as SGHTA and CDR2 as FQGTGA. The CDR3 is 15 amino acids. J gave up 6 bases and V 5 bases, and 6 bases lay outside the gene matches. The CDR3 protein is CASSVSGGAINEQFF. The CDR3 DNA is TGTGCCAGCAGCGTTAGCGGGGGGGCCATCAATGAGCAGTTCTTC.

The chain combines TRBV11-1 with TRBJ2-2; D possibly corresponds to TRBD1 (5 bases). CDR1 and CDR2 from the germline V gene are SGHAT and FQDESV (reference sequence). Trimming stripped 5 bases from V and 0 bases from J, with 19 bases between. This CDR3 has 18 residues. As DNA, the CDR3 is TGTGCCAGCAGCAACCCCACCTCGACAGATTCGAACACCGGGGAGCTGTTTTTT. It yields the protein CASSNPTSTDSNTGELFF.

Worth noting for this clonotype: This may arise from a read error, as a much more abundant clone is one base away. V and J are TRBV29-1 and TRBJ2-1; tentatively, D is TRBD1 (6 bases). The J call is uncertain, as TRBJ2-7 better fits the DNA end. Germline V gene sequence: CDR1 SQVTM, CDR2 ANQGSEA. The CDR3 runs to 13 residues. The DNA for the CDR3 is TGCAGCGTTGAGTGGACAGCGTACAATGAGCAGTACTTC. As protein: CSVEWTAYNEQYF.

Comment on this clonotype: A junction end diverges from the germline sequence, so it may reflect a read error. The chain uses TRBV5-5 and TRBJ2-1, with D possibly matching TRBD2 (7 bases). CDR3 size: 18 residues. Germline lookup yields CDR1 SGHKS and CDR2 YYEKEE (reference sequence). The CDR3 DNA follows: TGTGCCAGCAGCTTGGAGTGGGGGGGGCCAAGCTCCTACAATAAGCAGTTCTTC. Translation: CASSLEWGGPSSYNKQFF.

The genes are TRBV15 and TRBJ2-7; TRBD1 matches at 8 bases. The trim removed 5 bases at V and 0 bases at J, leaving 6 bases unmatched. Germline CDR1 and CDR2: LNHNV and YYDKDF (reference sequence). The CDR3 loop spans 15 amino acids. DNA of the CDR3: TGTGCCACCAGCGCTCGGACAGGGAGCTCCTACGAGCAGTACTTC. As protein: CATSARTGSSYEQYF.

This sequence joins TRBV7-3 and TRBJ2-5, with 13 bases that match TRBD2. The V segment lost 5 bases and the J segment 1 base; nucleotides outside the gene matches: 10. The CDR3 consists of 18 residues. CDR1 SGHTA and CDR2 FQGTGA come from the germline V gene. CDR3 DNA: TGTGCCAGCAGCCGATTAGGGGGACTAGCGGGGCTCCAAGAGACCCAGTACTTC. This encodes CASSRLGGLAGLQETQYF.

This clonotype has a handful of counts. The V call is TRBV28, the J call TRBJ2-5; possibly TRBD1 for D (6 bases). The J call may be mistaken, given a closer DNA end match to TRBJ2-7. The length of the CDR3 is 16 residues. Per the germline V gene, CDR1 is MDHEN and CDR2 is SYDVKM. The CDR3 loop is CASSFPGSTGSYEQYF. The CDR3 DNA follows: TGTGCCAGCAGTTTCCCCGGGTCGACAGGCTCCTACGAGCAGTACTTC.

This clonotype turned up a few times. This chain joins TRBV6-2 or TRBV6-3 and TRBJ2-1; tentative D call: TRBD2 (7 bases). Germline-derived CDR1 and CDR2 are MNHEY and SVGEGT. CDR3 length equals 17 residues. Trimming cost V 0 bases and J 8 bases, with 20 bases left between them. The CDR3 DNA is TGTGCCAGCAGTTACTCTTTTGGGGGGGCCGAGGTGGATGAGCAGTTCTTC. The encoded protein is CASSYSFGGAEVDEQFF.

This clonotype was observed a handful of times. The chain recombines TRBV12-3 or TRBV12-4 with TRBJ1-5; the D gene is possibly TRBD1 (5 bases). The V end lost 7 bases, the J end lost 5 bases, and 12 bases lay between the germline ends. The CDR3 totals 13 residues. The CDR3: CASNRGAHQPQHF. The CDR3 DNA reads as TGTGCCAGCAATCGAGGGGCCCATCAGCCCCAGCATTTT.

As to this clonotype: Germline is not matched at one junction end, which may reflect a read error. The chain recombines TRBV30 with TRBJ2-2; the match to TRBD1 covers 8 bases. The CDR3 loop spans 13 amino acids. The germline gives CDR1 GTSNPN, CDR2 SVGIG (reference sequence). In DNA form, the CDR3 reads TGTGCCTGGCGGACAGGGAACAACGGGGAGCTGTTTTTT. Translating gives CAWRTGNNGELFF.

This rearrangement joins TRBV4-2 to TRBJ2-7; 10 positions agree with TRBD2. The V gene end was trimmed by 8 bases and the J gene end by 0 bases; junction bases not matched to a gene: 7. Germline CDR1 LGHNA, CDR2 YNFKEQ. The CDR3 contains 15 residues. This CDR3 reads CASQPGLAASYEQYF. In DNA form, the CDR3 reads TGTGCCAGCCAGCCCGGACTAGCGGCCTCCTACGAGCAGTACTTC.

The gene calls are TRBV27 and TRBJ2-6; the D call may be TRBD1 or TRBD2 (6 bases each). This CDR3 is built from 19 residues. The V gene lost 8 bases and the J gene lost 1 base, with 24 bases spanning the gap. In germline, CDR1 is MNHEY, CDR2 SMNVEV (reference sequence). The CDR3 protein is CASGLGGVIKGSGANVLTF. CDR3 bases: TGTGCCAGCGGCCTGGGGGGCGTCATAAAGGGGTCTGGGGCCAACGTCCTGACTTTC.

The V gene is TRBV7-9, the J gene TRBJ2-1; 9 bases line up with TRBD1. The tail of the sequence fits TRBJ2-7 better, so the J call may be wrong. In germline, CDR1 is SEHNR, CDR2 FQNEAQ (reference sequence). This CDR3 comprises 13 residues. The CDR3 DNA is TGTGCCAGCAGCCCCGGACAGGGGAAGGAGCAGTACTTC. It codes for CASSPGQGKEQYF.

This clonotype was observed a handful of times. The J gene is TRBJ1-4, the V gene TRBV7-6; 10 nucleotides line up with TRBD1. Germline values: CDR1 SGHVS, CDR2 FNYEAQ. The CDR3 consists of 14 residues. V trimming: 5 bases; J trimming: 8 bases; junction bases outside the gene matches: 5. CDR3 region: CASSQTGGREKLFF. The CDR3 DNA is TGTGCCAGCAGCCAGACAGGGGGCCGGGAAAAACTGTTTTTT.

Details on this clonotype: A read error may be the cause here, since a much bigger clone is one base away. The CDR3, as DNA: TGTGCCAGCAGCTCGGTCGGGGGATATGGCTACACCTTC. Translated: CASSSVGGYGYTF. The rearrangement joins TRBV7-2 to TRBJ1-2; TRBD1 might be the D (5 bases). Germline lookup yields CDR1 SGHTA and CDR2 FQGNSA. Deletions cut 4 bases from V and 5 bases from J, with 11 bases between. The CDR3 contains 13 residues.

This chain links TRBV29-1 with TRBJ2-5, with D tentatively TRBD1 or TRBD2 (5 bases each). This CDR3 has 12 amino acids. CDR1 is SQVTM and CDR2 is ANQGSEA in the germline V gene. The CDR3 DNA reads TGCTCTGGTATGAGGGGCCGAGAGACCCAGTACTTC. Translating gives CSGMRGRETQYF.

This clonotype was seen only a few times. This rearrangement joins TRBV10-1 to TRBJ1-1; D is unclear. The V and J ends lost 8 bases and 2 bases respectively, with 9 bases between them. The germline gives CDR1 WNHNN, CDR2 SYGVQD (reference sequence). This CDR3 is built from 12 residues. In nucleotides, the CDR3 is TGCGCCAGCCGCCAGTTAAACACTGAAGCTTTCTTT. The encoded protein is CASRQLNTEAFF.

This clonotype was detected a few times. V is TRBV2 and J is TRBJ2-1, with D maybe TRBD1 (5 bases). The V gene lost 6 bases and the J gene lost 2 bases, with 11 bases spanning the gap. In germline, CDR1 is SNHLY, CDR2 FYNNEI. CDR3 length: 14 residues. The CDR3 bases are TGTGCCAGCAGGACAGAGATAGCCTACAATGAGCAGTTCTTC. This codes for CASRTEIAYNEQFF.

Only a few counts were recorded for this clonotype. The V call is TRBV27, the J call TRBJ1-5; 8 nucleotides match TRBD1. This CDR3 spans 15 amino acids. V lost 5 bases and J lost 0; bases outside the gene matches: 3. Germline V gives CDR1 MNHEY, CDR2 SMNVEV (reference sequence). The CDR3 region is CASSLGQDSNQPQHF. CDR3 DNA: TGTGCCAGCAGTCTGGGACAGGATAGCAATCAGCCCCAGCATTTT.

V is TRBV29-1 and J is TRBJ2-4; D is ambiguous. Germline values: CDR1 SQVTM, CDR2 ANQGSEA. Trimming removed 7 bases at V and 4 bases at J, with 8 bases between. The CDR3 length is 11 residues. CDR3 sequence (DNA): TGCAGCGGATGGACGAAAAACATTCAGTACTTC. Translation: CSGWTKNIQYF. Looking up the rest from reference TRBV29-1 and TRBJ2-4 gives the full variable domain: SAVISQKPSRDICQRGTSLTIQCQVDSQVTMMFWYRQQPGQSLTLIATANQGSEATYESGFVIDKFPISRPNLTFSTLTVSNMSPEDSSIYLCSGWTKNIQYFGAGTRLSVL.

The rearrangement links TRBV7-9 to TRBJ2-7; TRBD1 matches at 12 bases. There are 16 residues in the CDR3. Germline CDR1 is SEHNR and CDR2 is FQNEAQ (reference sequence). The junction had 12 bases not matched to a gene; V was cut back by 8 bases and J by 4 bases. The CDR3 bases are TGTGCCAGCGCCGCCGGGACAGGGGGCCTTAGATACGAGCAGTACTTC. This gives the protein CASAAGTGGLRYEQYF.

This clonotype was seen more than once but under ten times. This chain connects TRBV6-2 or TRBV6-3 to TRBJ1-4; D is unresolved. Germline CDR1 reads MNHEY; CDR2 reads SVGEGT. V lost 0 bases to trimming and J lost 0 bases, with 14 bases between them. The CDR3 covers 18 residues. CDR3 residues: CASSYSTDPWTTNEKLFF. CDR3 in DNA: TGTGCCAGCAGTTACTCGACGGACCCCTGGACAACTAATGAAAAACTGTTTTTT.

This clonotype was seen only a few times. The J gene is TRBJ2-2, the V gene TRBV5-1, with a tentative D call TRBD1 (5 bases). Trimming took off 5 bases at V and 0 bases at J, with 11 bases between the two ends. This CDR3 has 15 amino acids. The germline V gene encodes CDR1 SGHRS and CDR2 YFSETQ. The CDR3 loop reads CASRPGNANTGELFF. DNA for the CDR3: TGCGCCAGCAGGCCAGGGAACGCGAACACCGGGGAGCTGTTTTTT.